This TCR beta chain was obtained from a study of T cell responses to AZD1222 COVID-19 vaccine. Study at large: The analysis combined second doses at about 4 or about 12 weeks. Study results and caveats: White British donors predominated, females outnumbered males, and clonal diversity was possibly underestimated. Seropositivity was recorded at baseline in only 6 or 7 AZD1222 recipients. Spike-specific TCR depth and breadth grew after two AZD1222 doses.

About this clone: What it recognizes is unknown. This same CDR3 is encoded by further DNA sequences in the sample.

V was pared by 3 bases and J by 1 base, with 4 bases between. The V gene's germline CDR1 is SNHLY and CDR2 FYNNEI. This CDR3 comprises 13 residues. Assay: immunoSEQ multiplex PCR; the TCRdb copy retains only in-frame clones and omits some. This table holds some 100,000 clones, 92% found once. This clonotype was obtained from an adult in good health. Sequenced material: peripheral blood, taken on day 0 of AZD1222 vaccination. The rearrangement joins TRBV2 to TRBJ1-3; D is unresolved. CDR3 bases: TGTGCCAGCAGTGAGGCGTCTGGAAACACCATATATTTT. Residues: CASSEASGNTIYF. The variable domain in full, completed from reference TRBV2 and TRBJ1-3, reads EPEVTQTPSHQVTQMGQEVILRCVPISNHLYFYWYRQILGQKVEFLVSFYNNEISEKSEIFDDQFSVERPDGSNFTLKIRSTKLEDSAMYFCASSEASGNTIYFGEGSWLTVV.